The 3 T cell receptor beta chains reported below all come from one sample, sequenced in a study of T cell responses to AZD1222 COVID-19 vaccine. Data came from immunoSEQ multiplex PCR; TCRdb stores just in-frame clones and leaves some out. The sample has over 110,000 clones; roughly 89% are singletons. Sequences were derived from peripheral blood, sampled on day 0 of AZD1222 vaccination. These receptors were taken from an adult in good health.

This clone was seen a few times. The chain recombines TRBV5-1 with TRBJ2-1, with D perhaps TRBD1 or TRBD2 (6 bases each). Germline CDR1 is SGHRS and CDR2 is YFSETQ. V gave up 5 bases and J gave up 1 base, with 13 bases separating them. This CDR3 has 15 residues. CDR3 in amino acids: CASSFEGGSYNEQFF. In DNA, the CDR3 is TGCGCCAGCAGTTTCGAAGGGGGGTCCTACAATGAGCAGTTCTTC.

This clone was found once. The V and J genes are TRBV28 and TRBJ1-5; 8 bases are shared with TRBD1. The J segment lost 4 bases and the V segment lost 6 bases, leaving 11 bases of the junction unmatched. The CDR3 extends over 16 amino acids. Germline loops: CDR1 MDHEN, CDR2 SYDVKM. The CDR3 sequence: CASRTRQGYFNQPQHF. The CDR3 DNA is TGTGCCAGCAGAACCCGACAGGGGTATTTTAATCAGCCCCAGCATTTT. The variable domain in full, completed from reference TRBV28 and TRBJ1-5, reads DVKVTQSSRYLVKRTGEKVFLECVQDMDHENMFWYRQDPGLGLRLIYFSYDVKMKEKGDIPEGYSVSREKKERFSLILESASTNQTSMYLCASRTRQGYFNQPQHFGDGTRLSIL.

This clone was observed once. This CDR3 reads CASSLEQGLGETQYF. CDR3 coding DNA: TGCGCCAGCAGCTTGGAGCAGGGCCTTGGGGAGACCCAGTACTTC. The rearrangement joins TRBV5-1 to TRBJ2-5, with a possible D match to TRBD1 (5 bases). This CDR3 region has 15 residues. The V end lost 0 bases, the J end lost 5 bases, and 14 bases lay between the germline ends. Germline assignment: CDR1 SGHRS and CDR2 YFSETQ.